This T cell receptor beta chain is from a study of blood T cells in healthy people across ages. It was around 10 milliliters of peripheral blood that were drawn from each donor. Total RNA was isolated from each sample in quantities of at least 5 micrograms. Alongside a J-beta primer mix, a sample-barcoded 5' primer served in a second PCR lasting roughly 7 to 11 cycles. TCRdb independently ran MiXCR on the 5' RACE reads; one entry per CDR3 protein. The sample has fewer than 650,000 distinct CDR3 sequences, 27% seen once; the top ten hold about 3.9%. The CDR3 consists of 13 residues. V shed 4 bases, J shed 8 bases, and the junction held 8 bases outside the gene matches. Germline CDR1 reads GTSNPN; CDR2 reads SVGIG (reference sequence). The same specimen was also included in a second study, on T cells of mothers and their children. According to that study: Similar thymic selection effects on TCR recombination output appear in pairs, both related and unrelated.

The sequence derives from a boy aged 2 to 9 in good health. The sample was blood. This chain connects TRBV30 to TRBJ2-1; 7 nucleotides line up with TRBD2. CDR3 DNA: TGTGCCTGGAACCCGGGAGGCCCAGATGAGCAGTTCTTC. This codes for CAWNPGGPDEQFF.